The clone carrying this T cell receptor beta chain was observed many times. As yet, its antigen is unknown. The data derive from a study of response to subunit inactivated influenza vaccine. Germline assignment: CDR1 DFQATT and CDR2 SNEGSKA (reference sequence). V was shortened by 0 bases and J by 8 bases, with 19 bases between the two germline ends. The CDR3 loop spans 15 amino acids. Study outcomes and limitations: Authors suggested few new T cells are recruited by each seasonal influenza vaccination.

TCRdb reprocessed the RT-PCR reads with MiXCR, giving one entry per CDR3 protein. The table includes hundreds of thousands of distinct CDR3 sequences, about 25% detected once. Source: CD4+ T cells sorted from PBMCs, taken roughly 5 days after vaccination. The receptor was isolated from a man in his fifties or sixties who received an inactivated influenza vaccine. J is TRBJ1-2 and V is TRBV20-1; D is unresolved. CDR3 protein: CSARDGRMGREGYTF. The CDR3 nucleotides are TGCAGTGCTAGAGATGGTAGAATGGGGAGGGAAGGCTACACCTTC.